The next 4 T cell receptor beta chains were all read from a single sample in a study of T cell responses to AZD1222 COVID-19 vaccine. The repertoire was sequenced with immunoSEQ multiplex PCR; TCRdb's copy has only in-frame clones and lacks some. The sample lists about 270,000 clones; around 93% were seen once. Sequencing was performed on peripheral blood, taken 28 days after the second AZD1222 dose. The receptors here all came from an adult who received the AZD1222 COVID-19 vaccine.

The chain joins TRBV19 to TRBJ1-2; D not certain. The ends were cut back, 2 bases at V and 5 bases at J, with 9 bases in the middle. The CDR3 contains 13 residues. The germline V gene has CDR1 LNHDA and CDR2 SQIVND (reference sequence). DNA of the CDR3: TGTGCCAGTAGTATAACAACTTCTTATGGCTACACCTTC. Protein product: CASSITTSYGYTF. Full variable domain (rest looked up from reference TRBV19 and TRBJ1-2): DGGITQSPKYLFRKEGQNVTLSCEQNLNHDAMYWYRQDPGQGLRLIYYSQIVNDFQKGDIAEGYSVSREKKESFPLTVTSAQKNPTAFYLCASSITTSYGYTFGSGTRLTVV.

The CDR3, as DNA: TGCGCCAGCAGTGAGAGAGGATGGTATAGCAATCAGCCCCAGCATTTT. Translating gives CASSERGWYSNQPQHF. The chain carries TRBV10-2 and TRBJ1-5; no reliable D call. Trimming removed 2 bases from V and 0 bases from J, with 11 bases in between. The germline V gene has CDR1 WSHSY and CDR2 SAAADI. The CDR3 runs to 16 residues.

The chain joins TRBV25-1 to TRBJ1-6, with D uncertain. The germline V gene has CDR1 MGHDK and CDR2 SYGVNS. Trimming took off 6 bases at V and 8 bases at J, with 11 bases between the two ends. This CDR3 region has 13 residues. The CDR3 nucleotides read TGTGCCAGCAGGGACTTTCGGGATTCACCCCTCCACTTT. Its translation: CASRDFRDSPLHF.

This chain links TRBV29-1 with TRBJ2-3; the D is unclear. Trimming pared 3 bases from V and 1 base from J, leaving 11 bases between. This CDR3 comprises 14 residues. Germline V lookup: CDR1 SQVTM, CDR2 ANQGSEA. For the CDR3, the DNA is TGCAGCGTTGAGGGAATACGAGGCACAGATACGCAGTATTTT. Translated, it gives CSVEGIRGTDTQYF.